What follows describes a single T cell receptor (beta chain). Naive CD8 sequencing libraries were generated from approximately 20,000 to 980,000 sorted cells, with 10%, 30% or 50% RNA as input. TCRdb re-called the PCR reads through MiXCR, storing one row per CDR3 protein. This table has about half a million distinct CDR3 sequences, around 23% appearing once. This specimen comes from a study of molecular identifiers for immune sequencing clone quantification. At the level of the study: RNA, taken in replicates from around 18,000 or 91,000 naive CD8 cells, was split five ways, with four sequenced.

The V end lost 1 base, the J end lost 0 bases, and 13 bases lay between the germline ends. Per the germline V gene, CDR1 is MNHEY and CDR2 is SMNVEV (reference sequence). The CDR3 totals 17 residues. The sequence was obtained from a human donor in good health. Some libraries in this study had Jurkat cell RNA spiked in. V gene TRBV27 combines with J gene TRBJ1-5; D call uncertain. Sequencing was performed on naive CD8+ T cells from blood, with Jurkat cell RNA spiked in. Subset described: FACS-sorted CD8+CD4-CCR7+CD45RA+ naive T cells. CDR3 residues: CASSLLGSEGSNQPQHF. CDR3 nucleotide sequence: TGTGCCAGCAGTTTATTAGGGTCAGAGGGTAGCAATCAGCCCCAGCATTTT.